This T cell receptor delta chain originates from a study of gamma delta lymphoproliferative disorders and STAT genes. Across the whole study: For the delta chain, EuroClonality-NGS standard procedure was applied.

Sequencing used genomic DNA taken from PBMCs of patients and controls. Concerning this clone: Its specificity is unknown. A read error may be the cause here, since a much bigger clone is one base away.

TCRdb processed the multiplex PCR reads again with the CATT caller. Among 200 to 250 delta-chain clones listed, less than 8% were seen once. The V gene end was trimmed by 0 bases and the J gene end by 4 bases; junction bases not matched to a gene: 16. CDR1 and CDR2 from the germline V gene are TSWWSYY and QGS. The CDR3 has 19 residues. General study points: Vgamma9-JgammaP and Vdelta2-Ddelta3-Jdelta1 dominated major clones in indolent patients.

The clonotype comes from a human donor with gamma-delta T-cell large granular lymphocyte leukemia. The V and J genes are TRDV1 and TRDJ1; 8 bases match TRDD3. The sample comprised blood. The CDR3 sequence is CALGELTPWGTVEIDKLIF. For the CDR3, the DNA is TGTGCTCTTGGGGAACTAACGCCCTGGGGGACAGTCGAGATCGATAAACTCATCTTT.